These 26 T cell receptor beta chains came from one sample sequenced in a study of response to subunit inactivated influenza vaccine. Via MiXCR, TCRdb re-called the RT-PCR reads, giving one row per CDR3 protein. The sample lists roughly 700,000 distinct CDR3 sequences, about 14% occurring once. Sequences were derived from PBMCs from blood, sampled about 14 days before vaccination. The receptors here all came from a man between 50 and 59 years old who received an inactivated influenza vaccine.

V and J are TRBV27 and TRBJ1-5; D remains ambiguous. This CDR3 spans 14 amino acids. Trimming left V 3 bases short and J 2 bases short, with 8 bases between. Germline V gene data show CDR1 as MNHEY and CDR2 as SMNVEV (reference sequence). The CDR3 is CASSFVAGNQPQHF. CDR3 bases: TGTGCCAGCAGTTTTGTAGCGGGCAATCAGCCCCAGCATTTT.

V is TRBV7-9 and J is TRBJ2-1, with D possibly TRBD2 on 5 matching bases. CDR3 length equals 16 residues. V was trimmed by 7 bases and J by 1 base, leaving 17 bases between them. Germline-derived CDR1 and CDR2 are SEHNR and FQNEAQ (reference sequence). The CDR3 is CASKNWERSSYNEQFF. CDR3 DNA: TGTGCCAGCAAAAATTGGGAGCGGAGTTCCTACAATGAGCAGTTCTTC.

The CDR3 sequence is CASSWQTGYEQYF. The CDR3 DNA reads TGCGCCAGCAGCTGGCAAACAGGTTACGAGCAGTACTTC. The chain uses TRBV5-1 and TRBJ2-7; a possible D gene is TRBD1 (5 bases). The V gene lost 3 bases and the J gene lost 4 bases, with 11 bases spanning the gap. Germline V gene sequence: CDR1 SGHRS, CDR2 YFSETQ. The CDR3 runs to 13 residues.

The table lists this clonotype with many counts. This chain uses TRBV27 with TRBJ1-1; D gene uncertain. The CDR3 has 16 residues. In germline, CDR1 is MNHEY, CDR2 SMNVEV (reference sequence). Between the trimmed V and J ends, which lost 6 bases and 0 bases, there was a span of 17 bases. CDR3 nucleotide sequence: TGTGCCAGCAGACCTCGTTCATCAGCTTTGAACACTGAAGCTTTCTTT. This sequence encodes CASRPRSSALNTEAFF.

This clonotype showed up just a few times. This chain connects TRBV28 to TRBJ1-3; no clear D gene. The germline V and J ends were trimmed by 5 bases and 0 bases, with 29 bases remaining between them. The CDR3 loop spans 21 amino acids. CDR1 is MDHEN, CDR2 SYDVKM, per germline. CDR3 sequence reads: CASSPYISLSLRVRSGNTIYF. CDR3 DNA sequence: TGTGCCAGCAGTCCCTATATCAGTTTGAGTCTAAGAGTGCGCTCTGGAAACACCATATATTTT.

V usage is TRBV5-1 and J usage is TRBJ2-4, with TRBD1 matching 9 bases. The CDR3 totals 15 residues. Germline V lookup: CDR1 SGHRS, CDR2 YFSETQ. V lost 4 bases and J lost 8; bases outside the gene matches: 10. The CDR3 DNA reads as TGCGCCAGCAGCCCTACAGGGGGCGGATTCGACATTCAGTACTTC. Translating gives CASSPTGGGFDIQYF.

This clonotype occurred a few times. The chain couples TRBV24-1 to TRBJ1-1, with TRBD1 matching over 9 bases. Germline V gene data show CDR1 as KGHDR and CDR2 as SFDVKD. The CDR3 runs to 13 residues. With V trimmed by 6 bases and J by 6 bases, 4 bases remained unmatched. The CDR3 here is CATSRRDRAEAFF. CDR3 DNA sequence: TGTGCCACCAGTCGCCGGGACAGGGCTGAAGCTTTCTTT.

This chain connects TRBV15 to TRBJ2-7, with no clear D. CDR1 and CDR2 (germline): LNHNV, YYDKDF (reference sequence). Trimming left V 0 bases short and J 2 bases short, with 14 bases between. The CDR3 sequence is 16 residues long. The CDR3 DNA is TGTGCCACCAGCAGAGATCGGTCCAGCCTAGCCTACGAGCAGTACTTC. It encodes CATSRDRSSLAYEQYF.

This clonotype was counted a few times. V gene TRBV6-5 combines with J gene TRBJ1-6; tentatively, D is TRBD1 (5 bases). The V gene lost 5 bases and the J gene lost 0 bases, with 11 bases spanning the gap. CDR1 is MNHEY and CDR2 is SVGAGI in the germline V gene. The CDR3 spans 16 residues. The CDR3 bases are TGTGCCAGCAGTACCCGACAGAGCTCCTATAATTCACCCCTCCACTTT. Translated, it gives CASSTRQSSYNSPLHF.

CDR3 in DNA: TGTGCCAGCAGTGATGGGACTAGCGGGAGGCATACAGATACGCAGTATTTT. This sequence encodes CASSDGTSGRHTDTQYF. The chain joins TRBV6-2 or TRBV6-3 to TRBJ2-3; 15 bases are shared with TRBD2. The junction had 6 bases not matched to a gene; V was cut back by 5 bases and J by 3 bases. CDR1 MNHEY and CDR2 SVGEGT come from the germline V gene. This CDR3 is 17 amino acids long.

This clonotype has just a few counts. The chain is built from TRBV7-9 and TRBJ2-3; D not resolved. Germline CDR1 is SEHNR and CDR2 is FQNEAQ (reference sequence). With 3 bases removed from V and 5 bases from J, the gap between germline ends came to 18 bases. CDR3 size: 16 residues. The CDR3 DNA reads TGTGCCAGCAGCTTCTTTGATAACACCAAATTAGATACGCAGTATTTT. Amino acid sequence: CASSFFDNTKLDTQYF.

This clonotype was recorded a few times. The V gene is TRBV13, the J gene TRBJ1-1; TRBD1 matches 12 bases. The CDR3 extends over 15 amino acids. CDR1 PRHDT and CDR2 FYEKMQ come from the germline V gene (reference sequence). With V trimmed by 5 bases and J by 6 bases, 7 bases remained unmatched. CDR3 coding DNA: TGTGCCAGCAGCGCATCCGGGACAGGGGGCCCTGAAGCTTTCTTT. Its protein product is CASSASGTGGPEAFF.

Only a few counts were recorded for this clonotype. The gene calls are TRBV9 and TRBJ2-3; either TRBD1 or TRBD2 may supply D (5 bases each). The CDR3 runs to 15 residues. Germline values: CDR1 SGDLS, CDR2 YYNGEE. With 1 base removed from V and 3 bases from J, the gap between germline ends came to 12 bases. In DNA, the CDR3 is TGTGCCAGCAGCGTACACCCCGAGGGGACAGATACGCAGTATTTT. Protein: CASSVHPEGTDTQYF.

This clonotype was counted a few times. The chain recombines TRBV5-1 with TRBJ2-3; perhaps D is TRBD1 or TRBD2 (5 bases each). Trimming shortened V by 1 base and J by 7 bases, and 13 bases separated the two germline ends. The CDR3 spans 14 residues. CDR1 SGHRS and CDR2 YFSETQ come from the germline V gene. CDR3 residues: CASSLWQGENTQYF. CDR3 in DNA: TGCGCCAGCAGCTTGTGGCAGGGAGAAAATACGCAGTATTTT.

The chain is built from TRBV12-3 or TRBV12-4 and TRBJ2-3, with 9 bases identical to TRBD2. The length of the CDR3 is 15 residues. J lost 6 bases, V lost 1 base, and 5 bases had no gene match. The CDR3 loop is CASSLVSGGRDTQYF. DNA of the CDR3: TGTGCCAGCAGTTTAGTTAGCGGGGGAAGGGATACGCAGTATTTT.

V gene TRBV20-1 combines with J gene TRBJ2-7; D uncertain. With 3 bases removed from V and 6 bases from J, the gap between germline ends came to 9 bases. Germline V gene data show CDR1 as DFQATT and CDR2 as SNEGSKA (reference sequence). This CDR3 is 11 amino acids long. The CDR3 is CSASFAREQYF. For the CDR3, the DNA is TGCAGTGCTAGTTTCGCTCGCGAGCAGTACTTC.

The V gene is TRBV6-5, the J gene TRBJ2-5, with D tentatively TRBD2 (5 bases). The V and J ends lost 4 bases and 1 base respectively, with 13 bases between them. From germline, CDR1 is MNHEY and CDR2 SVGAGI. CDR3 size: 15 residues. CDR3 region: CASSSDYSGQETQYF. The CDR3 DNA reads as TGTGCCAGCAGTTCCGACTATTCCGGCCAAGAGACCCAGTACTTC.

This clonotype was picked up a small number of times. V usage is TRBV7-9 and J usage is TRBJ2-1, with D possibly matching TRBD1 (5 bases). This CDR3 region has 15 residues. CDR1 is SEHNR, CDR2 FQNEAQ, per germline (reference sequence). V was cut by 1 base and J by 2 bases, with 9 bases left in between. The CDR3 region has the DNA TGTGCCAGCAGCTTAGGACAGCGTACCTACAATGAGCAGTTCTTC. This codes for CASSLGQRTYNEQFF.

This clonotype has a handful of counts. The V gene is TRBV2, the J gene TRBJ2-2, with 14 bases that match TRBD2. Looked up from germline, CDR1 is SNHLY and CDR2 is FYNNEI. V shed 4 bases, J shed 2 bases, and the junction held 3 bases outside the gene matches. The CDR3 consists of 17 residues. As DNA, the CDR3 is TGTGCCAGCAGTGGGACTAGCGGGAGGTATAACACCGGGGAGCTGTTTTTT. This translates into CASSGTSGRYNTGELFF.

V and J are TRBV13 and TRBJ1-2, with D uncertain. Germline V gene sequence: CDR1 PRHDT, CDR2 FYEKMQ (reference sequence). V lost 5 bases to trimming and J lost 0 bases, with 13 bases between them. This CDR3 comprises 15 residues. The CDR3 loop reads CASSPGRIANYGYTF. The CDR3 coding sequence is TGTGCCAGCAGCCCTGGCCGGATAGCTAACTATGGCTACACCTTC.

V and J are TRBV7-8 and TRBJ2-2, with TRBD2 as a possible D gene (6 bases). In germline, CDR1 is SGHVS, CDR2 FQNEAQ. V was cut by 5 bases and J by 3 bases, with 16 bases left in between. CDR3 length equals 16 residues. This CDR3 reads CASSNPTRRDTGELFF. DNA for the CDR3: TGTGCCAGCAGCAATCCGACTAGAAGGGACACCGGGGAGCTGTTTTTT.

This clonotype was counted between two and nine times. This chain uses TRBV29-1 with TRBJ2-2; TRBD1 might be the D (6 bases). Germline lookup yields CDR1 SQVTM and CDR2 ANQGSEA. This CDR3 region has 15 residues. Trimming cost V 1 base and J 4 bases, with 13 bases left between them. This CDR3 is CSVEVPGHPTGELFF. The DNA for the CDR3 is TGCAGCGTTGAAGTCCCGGGACACCCCACCGGGGAGCTGTTTTTT.

The chain couples TRBV20-1 to TRBJ2-5; D possibly corresponds to TRBD1 (5 bases). Looked up from germline, CDR1 is DFQATT and CDR2 is SNEGSKA (reference sequence). Trimming took 3 bases from V and 5 from J, leaving 19 bases between them. There are 15 residues in the CDR3. In DNA, the CDR3 is TGCAGTGCTAGCGGGCGGACAAAAAAGGGGGAGACCCAGTACTTC. Protein sequence: CSASGRTKKGETQYF.

This clonotype was seen a single time. This sequence joins TRBV4-2 and TRBJ2-5; the D gene is possibly TRBD1 (8 bases). Trimming pared 0 bases from V and 5 bases from J, leaving 16 bases between. The CDR3 spans 16 residues. Germline V gene lookup returns CDR1 LGHNA and CDR2 YNFKEQ. DNA of the CDR3: TGTGCCAGCAGCCAAGAGCCCACAGGGGGAGGGGAGACCCAGTACTTC. Translation gives CASSQEPTGGGETQYF.

A few counts support this clonotype. The chain joins TRBV7-8 to TRBJ2-2; D is perhaps TRBD2 (5 bases). The CDR3 contains 14 residues. Trimming removed 5 bases from V and 8 bases from J, with 15 bases in between. Germline V gene sequence: CDR1 SGHVS, CDR2 FQNEAQ. The CDR3: CASSPRRVKGELFF. For the CDR3, the DNA is TGTGCCAGCAGCCCGAGGCGGGTAAAGGGGGAGCTGTTTTTT.

This clonotype was seen a few times. V usage is TRBV20-1 and J usage is TRBJ1-5; TRBD1 might be the D (6 bases). Germline CDR1 DFQATT, CDR2 SNEGSKA (reference sequence). CDR3 length: 14 residues. The V end lost 3 bases, the J end lost 1 base, and 10 bases lay between the germline ends. The CDR3 DNA reads as TGCAGTGCTAGGCCGGGGGCAAGCAATCAGCCCCAGCATTTT. This encodes CSARPGASNQPQHF.